The TCR beta chain under discussion was sequenced for a study of CXCR3-negative and CXCR3-positive naive CD8 T cells. cDNA libraries for TRB were generated by 5' RACE incorporating UMI labels. One entry per CDR3 protein, without DNA, is what TCRdb gives after re-calling the 5' RACE reads. The repertoire table contains about 40,000 distinct CDR3 sequences. Per the germline V gene, CDR1 is SNHLY and CDR2 is FYNNEI. The CDR3 totals 14 residues. The gene calls are TRBV2 and TRBJ2-1; TCRdb's D call of TRBD1 is untestable without DNA. The sample consisted of memory CD8+ T cells from blood. This TCR came from a human donor in good health. Some clones in this sample may be carry-over from other donors' samples. The CDR3 spells CASSETGAVNEQFF. Filled out from reference TRBV2 and TRBJ2-1, the complete variable domain reads EPEVTQTPSHQVTQMGQEVILRCVPISNHLYFYWYRQILGQKVEFLVSFYNNEISEKSEIFDDQFSVERPDGSNFTLKIRSTKLEDSAMYFCASSETGAVNEQFFGPGTRLTVL.